The 27 T cell receptor beta chains below all came from one sample that was sequenced in a study of identical twins. MiXCR was run by TCRdb on the 5' RACE reads, yielding one entry per CDR3 protein. This sample yields around 530,000 distinct CDR3 sequences, of which 12% to 15% are seen a single time; less than 0.5% belongs to the top ten. These data also formed part of another study, on yellow fever vaccine responses in identical twins.

Sequencing input: CD4+ T cells sorted from blood. These receptors all stem from a woman in her late teens or twenties in good health.

This clonotype was seen a handful of times. The chain is built from TRBV10-3 and TRBJ2-2, with D perhaps TRBD1 (5 bases). The CDR3 has 13 amino acids. Germline lookup yields CDR1 ENHRY and CDR2 SYGVKD. V lost 3 bases and J 6 bases, leaving 8 bases between the germline ends. CDR3 sequence (DNA): TGTGCCATCAGTGACAGGGCCTCCGGGGAGCTGTTTTTT. It is translated as CAISDRASGELFF.

This clonotype was seen repeatedly, ten times or more. The gene calls are TRBV12-3 or TRBV12-4 and TRBJ2-7; D ambiguous. Trimming left V 3 bases short and J 3 bases short, with 9 bases between. The CDR3 is 13 amino acids. The CDR3 sequence: CASSFGQIYEQYF. In DNA form, the CDR3 reads TGTGCCAGCAGTTTTGGGCAGATCTACGAGCAGTACTTC.

There are a few counts of this clonotype. The chain uses TRBV28 and TRBJ2-7; D is possibly TRBD1 or TRBD2 (6 bases each). Trimming left V 5 bases short and J 4 bases short, with 15 bases between. The CDR3 runs to 14 residues. The V gene's germline CDR1 is MDHEN and CDR2 SYDVKM. The CDR3 here is CASSPNRDSYEQYF. DNA for the CDR3: TGTGCCAGCAGTCCCAACAGGGACTCATACGAGCAGTACTTC.

The sample holds many counts of this clonotype. V gene TRBV12-3 or TRBV12-4 combines with J gene TRBJ2-7, with 8 positions matching TRBD1. V was pared by 7 bases and J by 2 bases, with 7 bases of the junction left unmatched. The CDR3 length is 14 residues. The CDR3 region is CASKPGTGAYEQYF. The CDR3 bases are TGTGCCAGCAAACCCGGGACAGGAGCCTACGAGCAGTACTTC.

This chain joins TRBV2 and TRBJ2-3; D unclear. V gave up 5 bases and J gave up 0 bases, with 18 bases separating them. The germline CDR1 and CDR2 sequences are SNHLY and FYNNEI. The CDR3 spans 17 residues. The CDR3 DNA is TGTGCCAGCAGTCCCCAGGACCTAACTTCTAGCACAGATACGCAGTATTTT. Amino acids: CASSPQDLTSSTDTQYF.

The rearrangement uses TRBV5-6 and TRBJ2-5, with 9 bases identical to TRBD1. This CDR3 spans 14 amino acids. Germline V gene sequence: CDR1 SGHDT, CDR2 YYEEEE. V lost 4 bases to trimming and J lost 4 bases; unmatched junction nucleotides: 5. The CDR3 region is CASSHYRGRETQYF. The CDR3 nucleotides are TGTGCCAGCAGCCACTACAGGGGGCGAGAGACCCAGTACTTC.

This clonotype was counted only a few times. The chain is built from TRBV15 and TRBJ2-5, with 13 bases matching TRBD2. The CDR3 loop spans 17 amino acids. Germline V lookup: CDR1 LNHNV, CDR2 YYDKDF (reference sequence). Trimming removed 1 base from V and 2 bases from J; junction bases left unmatched: 4. The CDR3 DNA sequence: TGTGCCACCAGCAGAGTACTAGCGGGGGGGCCGCAAGAGACCCAGTACTTC. Its translation: CATSRVLAGGPQETQYF.

This clonotype came up many times. The rearrangement uses TRBV12-3 or TRBV12-4 and TRBJ2-7; 8 bases are a match to TRBD1. V was pared by 0 bases and J by 2 bases, with 6 bases of the junction left unmatched. The CDR3 spans 16 residues. The CDR3 spells CASSLALWGQAYEQYF. CDR3 bases: TGTGCCAGCAGTTTAGCACTATGGGGACAGGCCTACGAGCAGTACTTC.

V is TRBV4-1 and J is TRBJ2-5; the D gene could be TRBD1 or TRBD2 (5 bases each). Looked up from germline, CDR1 is MGHRA and CDR2 is YSYEKL. This CDR3 is built from 15 residues. V lost 1 base and J 1 base, leaving 10 bases between the germline ends. CDR3 in DNA: TGCGCCAGCAGCCAAGTTTGGGGGATCCAAGAGACCCAGTACTTC. Encoded protein: CASSQVWGIQETQYF.

This clonotype came up a few times. The rearrangement uses TRBV12-5 and TRBJ2-7, with 9 bases that match TRBD2. V was pared by 3 bases and J by 1 base, with 4 bases of the junction left unmatched. The CDR3 is 15 residues long. CDR1 and CDR2 (germline): LGHNT, FRNRAP. This CDR3 reads CASGFGAGGSYEQYF. CDR3 nucleotide sequence: TGTGCTAGTGGTTTCGGAGCGGGAGGATCCTACGAGCAGTACTTC. The entire variable domain, with the rest obtained from reference TRBV12-5 and TRBJ2-7, is as follows: DARVTQTPRHKVTEMGQEVTMRCQPILGHNTVFWYRQTMMQGLELLAYFRNRAPLDDSGMPKDRFSAEMPDATLATLKIQPSEPRDSAVYFCASGFGAGGSYEQYFGPGTRLTVT.

The rearrangement uses TRBV20-1 and TRBJ2-4; possible D gene TRBD2, 6 bases. Germline loops: CDR1 DFQATT, CDR2 SNEGSKA (reference sequence). Trimming shortened V by 6 bases and J by 4 bases, and 13 bases separated the two germline ends. This CDR3 region has 13 residues. The DNA for the CDR3 is TGCAGTGCCCAGAGTAGCGGTAAAAACATTCAGTACTTC. It specifies CSAQSSGKNIQYF.

Remarks on this clonotype: Given a much more abundant clone one base away, this may be a read error. The J gene is TRBJ1-5, the V gene TRBV27; no firm D call. Germline V lookup: CDR1 MNHEY, CDR2 SMNVEV (reference sequence). V was shortened by 3 bases and J by 0 bases, with 6 bases between the two germline ends. The CDR3 has 14 amino acids. This chain's CDR3 is CASSFRDSNQPQHF. In DNA form, the CDR3 reads TGTGCCAGCAGTTTTCGGGATAGCAATCAGCCCCAGCATTTT.

The rearrangement joins TRBV7-9 to TRBJ1-1; D gene unclear. This CDR3 contains 12 residues. The germline CDR1 and CDR2 sequences are SEHNR and FQNEAQ (reference sequence). Trimming left V 5 bases short and J 6 bases short, with 10 bases between. DNA for the CDR3: TGTGCCAGCAGCGCCGTGGTCTCTGAAGCTTTCTTT. Protein: CASSAVVSEAFF.

This clonotype was counted only a few times. The rearrangement links TRBV28 to TRBJ2-1, with D perhaps assigned TRBD1 or TRBD2 (5 bases each). Germline V gene data show CDR1 as MDHEN and CDR2 as SYDVKM. V shed 4 bases and J shed 8 bases, with 24 bases lying between them. The CDR3 consists of 17 residues. The DNA of the CDR3 is TGTGCCAGCAGTTCCATCGGACTCGGTAGGGGTCGGGATGAGCAGTTCTTC. Encoded protein: CASSSIGLGRGRDEQFF.

This clonotype has more than one count but fewer than ten. This chain links TRBV29-1 with TRBJ1-1, with D unresolved. The CDR3 runs 13 residues. The V gene's germline CDR1 is SQVTM and CDR2 ANQGSEA. The V end was cut by 4 bases, the J end by 8 bases, with 17 bases between. CDR3 DNA: TGCAGCGTTGTCCCCGGGAGTGATGGAGAAGCTTTCTTT. It is translated as CSVVPGSDGEAFF.

This chain uses TRBV4-1 with TRBJ1-5; tentatively, D is TRBD1 (6 bases). The CDR3 has 17 amino acids. CDR1 MGHRA and CDR2 YSYEKL come from the germline V gene. The V gene lost 4 bases and the J gene lost 0 bases, with 16 bases spanning the gap. The CDR3 DNA reads as TGCGCCAGCAGCCCCACCAGGGGAAGCTATAGCAATCAGCCCCAGCATTTT. Its protein product is CASSPTRGSYSNQPQHF.

In its sample, this clonotype was seen a few times. CDR3 protein: CASSEDGQGPTDTQYF. In DNA, the CDR3 is TGTGCCAGCAGTGAAGACGGACAGGGTCCCACAGATACGCAGTATTTT. The chain joins TRBV6-1 to TRBJ2-3; 8 positions match TRBD1. V was clipped by 1 base and J by 2 bases; unmatched bases: 5. Germline V lookup: CDR1 MNHNS, CDR2 SASEGT. The CDR3 consists of 16 residues.

This chain uses TRBV6-1 with TRBJ2-7, with 9 nucleotides matching TRBD2. Losses at the gene ends were 6 bases for V and 1 base for J; bases not matched to a gene: 4. This CDR3 spans 14 amino acids. Looked up from germline, CDR1 is MNHNS and CDR2 is SASEGT. CDR3 in amino acids: CASRPSGISYEQYF. Written as DNA, the CDR3 is TGTGCCAGCAGACCTAGCGGGATTTCCTACGAGCAGTACTTC.

The chain joins TRBV5-1 to TRBJ2-7, with no clear D. CDR1 and CDR2 from the germline V gene are SGHRS and YFSETQ. The CDR3 covers 13 residues. Trimming took off 1 base at V and 2 bases at J, with 7 bases between the two ends. The CDR3 sequence is CASSLQATYEQYF. The CDR3 bases are TGCGCCAGCAGCTTGCAAGCTACCTACGAGCAGTACTTC.

The chain links TRBV10-3 to TRBJ2-1; D might be TRBD2 (6 bases). The germline CDR1 and CDR2 sequences are ENHRY and SYGVKD. CDR3 length: 13 residues. Trimming removed 9 bases from V and 0 bases from J, with 9 bases in between. The CDR3 sequence is CAIRLDSYNEQFF. As DNA, the CDR3 is TGTGCCATTAGACTAGACTCCTACAATGAGCAGTTCTTC.

This clonotype was found once. The chain couples TRBV7-8 to TRBJ1-4; D gene ambiguous. The germline gives CDR1 SGHVS, CDR2 FQNEAQ. V was cut by 4 bases and J by 10 bases, with 19 bases left in between. The CDR3 contains 15 residues. This chain's CDR3 is CASSSGRSPEGKLFF. Written as DNA, the CDR3 is TGTGCCAGCAGCTCCGGCCGTTCCCCCGAAGGAAAACTGTTTTTT.

This sequence joins TRBV12-3 or TRBV12-4 and TRBJ2-5; TRBD1 agrees at 9 bases. This CDR3 contains 14 residues. Germline trimming cut 6 bases from V and 2 bases from J; bases unmatched to any gene: 4. Here the CDR3 DNA reads TGTGCCAGCAGCCGAGGGACAGGGCAAGAGACCCAGTACTTC. Translated: CASSRGTGQETQYF.

The J gene is TRBJ2-7, the V gene TRBV12-3 or TRBV12-4, with TRBD1 matching over 7 bases. Trimming removed 6 bases from V and 4 bases from J; junction bases left unmatched: 9. The CDR3 has 14 residues. CDR3: CASRYSQGVYEQYF. As DNA, the CDR3 is TGTGCCAGCAGGTACTCTCAGGGGGTATACGAGCAGTACTTC.

This clonotype was observed a few times. This rearrangement joins TRBV4-1 to TRBJ2-5; D remains ambiguous. This CDR3 is built from 15 residues. V was clipped by 1 base and J by 9 bases, with 18 bases between them. CDR1 and CDR2 (germline): MGHRA, YSYEKL. The CDR3, as DNA: TGCGCCAGCAGCCAAGGATCTGGGAATGTACTGGCCCAGTACTTC. It specifies CASSQGSGNVLAQYF.

There are a few counts of this clonotype. This chain uses TRBV10-3 with TRBJ1-2; TRBD1 aligns across 8 bases. V gave up 6 bases and J gave up 0 bases; unmatched junction bases: 3. CDR3 length: 14 amino acids. Looked up from germline, CDR1 is ENHRY and CDR2 is SYGVKD. CDR3 DNA: TGTGCCATCAGCGGGACAGGAGCTAACTATGGCTACACCTTC. Amino acid sequence: CAISGTGANYGYTF.

This clonotype was detected only a few times. This chain uses TRBV10-3 with TRBJ1-1, with D possibly TRBD1 on 5 matching bases. V lost 6 bases, J lost 3 bases, and 11 bases lay in between. The germline gives CDR1 ENHRY, CDR2 SYGVKD. This CDR3 has 13 residues. Here the CDR3 DNA reads TGTGCCATCAGGGGGGTAGGGTACACTGAAGCTTTCTTT. It specifies CAIRGVGYTEAFF.

This chain links TRBV15 with TRBJ2-7, with D perhaps TRBD1 or TRBD2 (6 bases each). V lost 4 bases to trimming and J lost 7 bases, with 14 bases between them. The germline V gene encodes CDR1 LNHNV and CDR2 YYDKDF (reference sequence). The CDR3 runs to 13 residues. CDR3 loop: CATSKGGSWEQYF. CDR3 DNA sequence: TGTGCCACCAGCAAGGGGGGTTCATGGGAGCAGTACTTC.